Following are 27 T cell receptor beta chains from one sample sequenced in a study of CD8 T cells in ankylosing spondylitis. From the 5' RACE reads, TCRdb called clonotypes with MiXCR, one entry per CDR3 protein. The sample contains 210,000 or so distinct CDR3 sequences, approximately 24% of which appear only once. The source material was blood, either unsorted or a sorted T cell fraction (not recorded which). All receptors come from a male donor with ankylosing spondylitis or in good health (not recorded which).

Only a few counts were recorded for this clonotype. The chain joins TRBV3-1 to TRBJ2-7, with D possibly matching TRBD2 (5 bases). Trimming took off 4 bases at V and 6 bases at J, with 10 bases between the two ends. From germline, CDR1 is LGHDT and CDR2 YNNKEL (reference sequence). This CDR3 contains 12 residues. The CDR3 DNA sequence: TGTGCCAGCAGCCCGCTAGCTGGCGAGCAGTACTTC. Protein sequence: CASSPLAGEQYF.

This clonotype was seen more than once but under ten times. The CDR3 DNA follows: TGCAGCGGGGTGACGTTAGCGGGGCACGTTTACAATGAGCAGTTCTTC. As protein: CSGVTLAGHVYNEQFF. The chain links TRBV29-1 to TRBJ2-1; 8 nucleotides match TRBD2. Germline CDR1 reads SQVTM; CDR2 reads ANQGSEA. V lost 7 bases to trimming and J lost 4 bases; unmatched junction nucleotides: 15. CDR3 length: 16 residues.

There are many counts of this clonotype. This rearrangement joins TRBV2 to TRBJ1-5; D is ambiguous. Germline CDR1 reads SNHLY; CDR2 reads FYNNEI. V was trimmed by 6 bases and J by 0 bases, leaving 12 bases between them. The CDR3 has 15 residues. CDR3 amino acids: CASRSDTYSNQPQHF. For the CDR3, the DNA is TGTGCCAGCAGAAGCGACACCTATAGCAATCAGCCCCAGCATTTT.

This clonotype was recorded many times. For the CDR3, the DNA is TGTGCCAGCAGGGGCCGGGACAGGGGGTTCATAGATCAGCCCCAGCATTTT. Amino acids: CASRGRDRGFIDQPQHF. The chain recombines TRBV12-3 or TRBV12-4 with TRBJ1-5; 11 positions match TRBD1. The CDR3 spans 17 residues. Trimming cost V 6 bases and J 5 bases; bases outside gene matches: 12.

This clonotype was counted many times. V usage is TRBV5-6 and J usage is TRBJ2-7; 8 bases are a match to TRBD2. The CDR3 totals 14 residues. J was trimmed by 5 bases and V by 1 base; bases with no gene match: 5. Germline loops: CDR1 SGHDT, CDR2 YYEEEE. For the CDR3, the DNA is TGTGCCAGCAGCTTGCGGGAGGGCCCCAACGAGCAGTACTTC. It yields the protein CASSLREGPNEQYF.

This clonotype came up many times. The genes are TRBV6-5 and TRBJ2-5, with TRBD1 as a possible D gene (5 bases). From germline, CDR1 is MNHEY and CDR2 SVGAGI. Trimming pared 1 base from V and 1 base from J, leaving 10 bases between. This CDR3 has 15 residues. The DNA for the CDR3 is TGTGCCAGCAGTTACTGGTTGGGGCCCCAAGAGACCCAGTACTTC. Protein sequence: CASSYWLGPQETQYF.

Only one count was recorded for this clonotype. The V call is TRBV5-1, the J call TRBJ1-5; D unclear. V lost 0 bases to trimming and J lost 5 bases, with 12 bases between them. Germline V gives CDR1 SGHRS, CDR2 YFSETQ. The length of the CDR3 is 15 residues. CDR3 nucleotide sequence: TGCGCCAGCAGCTTGGCCCCAACTCAGGATCAGCCCCAGCATTTT. Residues: CASSLAPTQDQPQHF.

This clonotype showed up just a few times. The J gene is TRBJ2-2, the V gene TRBV20-1, with 7 positions matching TRBD2. Germline V gene data show CDR1 as DFQATT and CDR2 as SNEGSKA (reference sequence). This CDR3 comprises 16 residues. V gave up 5 bases and J gave up 4 bases; unmatched junction bases: 13. The CDR3 loop reads CSARHGAGVVTGELFF. DNA for the CDR3: TGCAGTGCTCGACATGGGGCGGGAGTGGTCACCGGGGAGCTGTTTTTT.

V usage is TRBV29-1 and J usage is TRBJ2-5; D is possibly TRBD1 or TRBD2 (5 bases each). V lost 4 bases to trimming and J lost 4 bases, with 28 bases between them. Germline values: CDR1 SQVTM, CDR2 ANQGSEA. There are 18 residues in the CDR3. The CDR3 reads CSVGRQEFRGSGRETQYF. For the CDR3, the DNA is TGCAGCGTTGGACGTCAGGAATTTCGGGGCAGCGGACGAGAGACCCAGTACTTC.

This clonotype appeared many times. The chain employs TRBV7-2 and TRBJ1-2; possibly TRBD1 for D (5 bases). The CDR3 loop spans 12 amino acids. V shed 3 bases and J shed 7 bases, with 9 bases lying between them. CDR1 SGHTA and CDR2 FQGNSA come from the germline V gene. CDR3 sequence reads: CASSFQGGGYTF. CDR3 bases: TGTGCCAGCAGCTTCCAGGGAGGTGGCTACACCTTC.

This clonotype was counted ten times or more. The V gene is TRBV11-2, the J gene TRBJ2-7, with 10 bases aligning to TRBD1. Trimming at V came to 0 bases and at J to 3 bases, leaving 2 bases not matched to a gene. Germline-derived CDR1 and CDR2 are SGHAT and FQNNGV. The CDR3 totals 15 residues. The CDR3 sequence is CASSLEWTGGYEQYF. CDR3 nucleotide sequence: TGTGCCAGCAGCTTAGAATGGACAGGGGGCTACGAGCAGTACTTC.

This clonotype has a count of ten or more. The CDR3 region is CASSEAGKETQYF. DNA of the CDR3: TGTGCCAGCAGTGAGGCCGGGAAAGAGACCCAGTACTTC. V usage is TRBV6-1 and J usage is TRBJ2-5, with D tentatively TRBD2 (5 bases). Germline assignment: CDR1 MNHNS and CDR2 SASEGT. V shed 3 bases and J shed 3 bases, with 8 bases lying between them. The CDR3 consists of 13 residues.

This clonotype occurred many times. J is TRBJ2-3 and V is TRBV6-5; 7 bases map to TRBD1. The CDR3 is made up of 15 amino acids. V lost 1 base to trimming and J lost 1 base; unmatched junction nucleotides: 2. From germline, CDR1 is MNHEY and CDR2 SVGAGI. The CDR3 DNA sequence: TGTGCCAGCAGTTACTTTGGACAGGGCACAGATACGCAGTATTTT. This gives the protein CASSYFGQGTDTQYF.

The chain couples TRBV7-2 to TRBJ2-1; the D is unclear. The V end was cut by 4 bases, the J end by 9 bases, with 16 bases between. Germline V gene lookup returns CDR1 SGHTA and CDR2 FQGNSA. This CDR3 spans 14 amino acids. The CDR3 DNA reads TGTGCCAGCAGCTCACCTAAGAGGTTTCTTGAGCAGTTCTTC. The encoded protein is CASSSPKRFLEQFF.

Ten or more counts support this clonotype. V is TRBV5-1 and J is TRBJ1-1; a weak D match, TRBD1 (5 bases). This CDR3 spans 13 amino acids. Germline CDR1 and CDR2: SGHRS and YFSETQ. Trimming stripped 0 bases from V and 4 bases from J, with 7 bases between. For the CDR3, the DNA is TGCGCCAGCAGCTTGGCAGGGACCACTGAAGCTTTCTTT. It codes for CASSLAGTTEAFF.

The chain combines TRBV5-5 with TRBJ1-1, with D uncertain. Germline CDR1 SGHKS, CDR2 YYEKEE (reference sequence). Trimming took 2 bases from V and 1 from J, leaving 6 bases between them. The CDR3 is 13 amino acids. CDR3: CASSFIGNTEAFF. The CDR3 DNA reads as TGTGCCAGCAGCTTTATAGGGAACACTGAAGCTTTCTTT. Drawing the rest from reference TRBV5-5 and TRBJ1-1, the complete variable domain is DAGVTQSPTHLIKTRGQQVTLRCSPISGHKSVSWYQQVLGQGPQFIFQYYEKEERGRGNFPDRFSARQFPNYSSELNVNALLLGDSALYLCASSFIGNTEAFFGQGTRLTVV.

The rearrangement links TRBV29-1 to TRBJ2-3; 7 nucleotides align to TRBD1. This CDR3 contains 14 residues. Germline trimming cut 6 bases from V and 0 bases from J; bases unmatched to any gene: 6. The germline V gene encodes CDR1 SQVTM and CDR2 ANQGSEA. CDR3 nucleotides: TGCAGCGTCGCGTCGGACAGGAGCACAGATACGCAGTATTTT. This translates into CSVASDRSTDTQYF.

This clonotype was seen a handful of times. V and J are TRBV2 and TRBJ2-3; the D is unclear. This CDR3 region has 16 residues. Trimming stripped 3 bases from V and 2 bases from J, with 15 bases between. Germline-derived CDR1 and CDR2 are SNHLY and FYNNEI. DNA of the CDR3: TGTGCCAGCAGTGATTTGGGCAAAGGTCCCACAGATACGCAGTATTTT. Translated, it gives CASSDLGKGPTDTQYF.

The V and J genes are TRBV13 and TRBJ1-3; D remains ambiguous. Germline V gene data show CDR1 as PRHDT and CDR2 as FYEKMQ (reference sequence). With 1 base removed from V and 0 bases from J, the gap between germline ends came to 10 bases. The CDR3 is made up of 16 amino acids. The CDR3 region has the DNA TGTGCCAGCAGCTTAGTCGGCCTGAGCTCTGGAAACACCATATATTTT. It translates to CASSLVGLSSGNTIYF.

The chain joins TRBV6-1 to TRBJ2-7; D assignment may be TRBD1 or TRBD2 (5 bases each). CDR3 length: 14 residues. Germline assignment: CDR1 MNHNS and CDR2 SASEGT. Deletions cut 6 bases from V and 1 base from J, with 13 bases between. The CDR3 DNA sequence: TGTGCCAGCAGAACCGGGGCCGTATCCTACGAGCAGTACTTC. The encoded protein is CASRTGAVSYEQYF.

This clonotype occurred many times. V is TRBV7-9 and J is TRBJ1-1; no clear D. V dropped 0 bases and J dropped 5 bases, with 4 bases sitting between them. Germline V gene lookup returns CDR1 SEHNR and CDR2 FQNEAQ (reference sequence). The CDR3 covers 12 residues. The CDR3 DNA sequence: TGTGCCAGCAGCTTAGCGGGGACTGAAGCTTTCTTT. Translated, it gives CASSLAGTEAFF.

Only a few counts were recorded for this clonotype. CDR3: CASSLRAGGANSPLHF. CDR3 in DNA: TGTGCCAGCAGTTTAAGAGCAGGGGGCGCGAATTCACCCCTCCACTTT. V usage is TRBV27 and J usage is TRBJ1-6; 8 bases are a match to TRBD1. CDR1 MNHEY and CDR2 SMNVEV come from the germline V gene (reference sequence). The length of the CDR3 is 16 residues. Trimming at V came to 2 bases and at J to 7 bases, leaving 7 bases not matched to a gene.

The genes are TRBV12-5 and TRBJ2-7; TRBD2 matches at 9 bases. Losses at the gene ends were 6 bases for V and 3 bases for J; bases not matched to a gene: 6. The length of the CDR3 is 14 residues. Germline V gene data show CDR1 as LGHNT and CDR2 as FRNRAP. CDR3: CASGPASGNYEQYF. CDR3 sequence (DNA): TGTGCTAGTGGCCCCGCTAGCGGGAACTACGAGCAGTACTTC. The whole variable domain, remainder taken from reference TRBV12-5 and TRBJ2-7, is DARVTQTPRHKVTEMGQEVTMRCQPILGHNTVFWYRQTMMQGLELLAYFRNRAPLDDSGMPKDRFSAEMPDATLATLKIQPSEPRDSAVYFCASGPASGNYEQYFGPGTRLTVT.

This clonotype was counted many times. The chain is built from TRBV20-1 and TRBJ1-2; maybe TRBD1 (5 bases). The CDR3 is 16 residues long. The germline CDR1 and CDR2 sequences are DFQATT and SNEGSKA (reference sequence). V shed 3 bases and J shed 2 bases, with 19 bases lying between them. The CDR3 here is CSASAPLGDANYGYTF. The CDR3 nucleotides are TGCAGTGCTAGCGCCCCTCTTGGGGACGCGAACTATGGCTACACCTTC.

Only a few counts were recorded for this clonotype. This sequence joins TRBV7-2 and TRBJ2-1; D call uncertain. CDR1 is SGHTA and CDR2 is FQGNSA in the germline V gene. The CDR3 extends over 14 amino acids. The V gene lost 5 bases and the J gene lost 1 base, with 9 bases spanning the gap. CDR3 sequence reads: CASSPARSYNEQFF. In DNA form, the CDR3 reads TGTGCCAGCAGCCCAGCGAGGTCCTACAATGAGCAGTTCTTC.

The gene calls are TRBV29-1 and TRBJ2-7; the D call may be TRBD1 or TRBD2 (5 bases each). Germline loops: CDR1 SQVTM, CDR2 ANQGSEA. Trimming removed 4 bases at V and 0 bases at J, with 13 bases between. The CDR3 runs 14 residues. The CDR3 nucleotides are TGCAGCGTTGCCCGGGACGGGCACTCCTACGAGCAGTACTTC. Translating it yields CSVARDGHSYEQYF.

The rearrangement links TRBV12-3 or TRBV12-4 to TRBJ1-5; the D is unclear. The CDR3 totals 12 residues. Trimming removed 2 bases at V and 7 bases at J, with 6 bases between. CDR3 DNA: TGTGCCAGCAGTTTATCGGGACAGCCCCAGCATTTT. This encodes CASSLSGQPQHF.